These 3 T cell receptor beta chains originate from one sample sequenced in a study of blood T cell repertoires in COVID-19. Some clones are missing from TCRdb's copy, which holds only in-frame ones; the method was immunoSEQ multiplex PCR. Of a few hundred thousand clones in the sample, about 84% are singletons; the top ten hold about 7.7%. Sequences were obtained from PBMCs or T cells enriched from blood (not recorded which). These receptors were taken from a woman aged 35 to 49 with acute COVID-19.

The chain is built from TRBV11-2 and TRBJ1-1; 9 nucleotides match TRBD1. V lost 0 bases to trimming and J lost 0 bases; unmatched junction nucleotides: 2. Germline loops: CDR1 SGHAT, CDR2 FQNNGV. The CDR3 has 16 residues. The CDR3 loop is CASSLDGTGLNTEAFF. The CDR3 nucleotides read TGTGCCAGCAGCTTAGACGGGACAGGGCTGAACACTGAAGCTTTCTTT.

The genes are TRBV6-4 and TRBJ2-3, with D hard to call. Between the trimmed V and J ends, which lost 0 bases and 0 bases, there was a span of 7 bases. The CDR3 has 15 residues. Per germline, CDR1 MRHNA and CDR2 SNTAGT. As DNA, the CDR3 is TGTGCCAGCAGTGACTCGTGGCATAGCACAGATACGCAGTATTTT. Amino acid sequence: CASSDSWHSTDTQYF.

The chain carries TRBV18 and TRBJ2-3; 9 bases align to TRBD1. The CDR3 is made up of 15 amino acids. The junction had 10 bases not matched to a gene; V was cut back by 6 bases and J by 6 bases. CDR1 is KGHSH and CDR2 is LQKENI in the germline V gene. CDR3 nucleotide sequence: TGTGCCAGCTCTTCAGACAGGGGGAAAGTGGATACGCAGTATTTT. Translation gives CASSSDRGKVDTQYF.